The 28 T cell receptor beta chains listed next were all sequenced from one sample in a study of CD8+ T cells in alopecia areata. As the sequencing template, cDNA was produced by extracting RNA and reverse transcribing it. This table comes from immunoSEQ multiplex PCR, and its TCRdb copy is limited to in-frame clones, with some not included. The profile shows some 170,000 clones, around half of them singletons. Treatment given: oral pan-JAK inhibitor, 5-10 mg twice daily. The material was CD8+ T cells sorted from blood, obtained at week 24, from a patient treated with tofacitinib. The receptors originated from a human donor with alopecia areata.

This chain links TRBV30 with TRBJ1-2; 8 bases align to TRBD1. The junction had 7 bases not matched to a gene; V was cut back by 3 bases and J by 4 bases. In germline, CDR1 is GTSNPN, CDR2 SVGIG (reference sequence). The CDR3 has 14 residues. The CDR3 DNA follows: TGTGCCTGGAGGCCCGGACAGGGAGCCTATGGCTACACCTTC. Protein product: CAWRPGQGAYGYTF.

J is TRBJ2-5 and V is TRBV7-7; D is unresolved. With 1 base removed from V and 5 bases from J, the gap between germline ends came to 8 bases. The CDR3 contains 13 residues. Germline lookup yields CDR1 SSHAT and CDR2 FNYEAQ (reference sequence). CDR3 amino acids: CASSLGIGETQYF. The CDR3 region has the DNA TGTGCCAGCAGCTTAGGAATTGGGGAGACCCAGTACTTC.

V is TRBV30 and J is TRBJ2-3; D tentatively reads TRBD1 or TRBD2 (5 bases each). Germline CDR1 reads GTSNPN; CDR2 reads SVGIG (reference sequence). Between the trimmed V and J ends, which lost 0 bases and 2 bases, there was a span of 9 bases. This CDR3 spans 14 amino acids. The DNA for the CDR3 is TGTGCCTGGAGTGTCTCGGGGCTCACAGATACGCAGTATTTT. This sequence encodes CAWSVSGLTDTQYF.

There are a few counts of this clone. The chain carries TRBV14 and TRBJ2-5; 8 bases are a match to TRBD1. J gave up 5 bases and V 4 bases, and 3 bases lay outside the gene matches. The CDR3 covers 13 residues. The germline V gene has CDR1 SGHDN and CDR2 FVKESK. The CDR3 is CASSPRGRETQYF. In DNA form, the CDR3 reads TGTGCCAGCAGCCCCAGGGGGCGGGAGACCCAGTACTTC.

The chain uses TRBV2 and TRBJ2-7; 7 nucleotides match TRBD1. Germline V gene lookup returns CDR1 SNHLY and CDR2 FYNNEI. V was clipped by 3 bases and J by 6 bases; unmatched bases: 11. CDR3 length equals 15 residues. The CDR3 DNA follows: TGTGCCAGCAGTGATTCCGGGCAGGGGGTATCCGAGCAGTACTTC. Residues: CASSDSGQGVSEQYF.

This chain connects TRBV27 to TRBJ2-1; the D gene is possibly TRBD2 (5 bases). The germline V and J ends were trimmed by 2 bases and 10 bases, with 15 bases remaining between them. This CDR3 contains 14 residues. CDR1 is MNHEY and CDR2 is SMNVEV in the germline V gene (reference sequence). This CDR3 reads CASSLSPGVREQFF. The CDR3, as DNA: TGTGCCAGCAGTTTAAGTCCCGGGGTAAGAGAGCAGTTCTTC.

The chain employs TRBV5-1 and TRBJ2-1; 10 bases are shared with TRBD1. The CDR3 loop spans 14 amino acids. J was trimmed by 7 bases and V by 4 bases; bases with no gene match: 5. The germline V gene encodes CDR1 SGHRS and CDR2 YFSETQ. The CDR3 spells CASSGGQGVNEQFF. CDR3 DNA: TGCGCCAGCAGCGGCGGACAGGGGGTAAATGAGCAGTTCTTC. Full variable domain (rest looked up from reference TRBV5-1 and TRBJ2-1): KAGVTQTPRYLIKTRGQQVTLSCSPISGHRSVSWYQQTPGQGLQFLFEYFSETQRNKGNFPGRFSGRQFSNSRSEMNVSTLELGDSALYLCASSGGQGVNEQFFGPGTRLTVL.

This clone has ten or more counts. The rearrangement links TRBV28 to TRBJ2-2; D is uncertain. The CDR3 runs 14 residues. The V end was cut by 2 bases, the J end by 1 base, with 5 bases between. Looked up from germline, CDR1 is MDHEN and CDR2 is SYDVKM. CDR3 amino acids: CASSLRRNTGELFF. CDR3 DNA sequence: TGTGCCAGCAGTTTACGTCGGAACACCGGGGAGCTGTTTTTT.

This clone has only one observation. The chain employs TRBV5-6 and TRBJ2-1; a weak D match, TRBD2 (5 bases). Trimming took off 3 bases at V and 8 bases at J, with 9 bases between the two ends. CDR3 length equals 12 residues. Per germline, CDR1 SGHDT and CDR2 YYEEEE. DNA of the CDR3: TGTGCCAGCAGCTCCCCCGGGGATGAGCAGTTCTTC. Translated: CASSSPGDEQFF.

This clone has more than one count but fewer than ten. The V and J genes are TRBV5-1 and TRBJ2-3, with a weak D call TRBD1 (6 bases). Germline V lookup: CDR1 SGHRS, CDR2 YFSETQ. V dropped 4 bases and J dropped 2 bases, with 14 bases sitting between them. The CDR3 sequence is 15 residues long. The CDR3 bases are TGCGCCAGCAGCCGTGGACAGAGCGTCACAGATACGCAGTATTTT. Translating gives CASSRGQSVTDTQYF.

V is TRBV7-9 and J is TRBJ1-5; 7 bases line up with TRBD1. The CDR3 length is 15 residues. CDR1 is SEHNR, CDR2 FQNEAQ, per germline (reference sequence). V dropped 5 bases and J dropped 0; count of bases not matched to a gene: 4. CDR3 nucleotides: TGTGCCAGCAGCCGAGGGGGCGTTAGCAATCAGCCCCAGCATTTT. It translates to CASSRGGVSNQPQHF.

The chain links TRBV5-6 to TRBJ2-5; D unresolved. The V gene lost 2 bases and the J gene lost 2 bases, with 7 bases spanning the gap. The CDR3 length is 13 residues. Per the germline V gene, CDR1 is SGHDT and CDR2 is YYEEEE. For the CDR3, the DNA is TGTGCCAGCAGCTTTAACTCGCAAGAGACCCAGTACTTC. Translated: CASSFNSQETQYF.

This clone was seen only a few times. The junction differs from germline at one of its ends, possibly a read error. This chain connects TRBV7-2 to TRBJ1-5, with 8 bases fitting TRBD1. The CDR3 length is 17 residues. Germline-derived CDR1 and CDR2 are SGHTA and FQGNSA. The CDR3 spells CASSLGSIQGARQPQHF. The DNA for the CDR3 is TGTGCCAGCAGTTTAGGGTCAATCCAGGGGGCTCGTCAGCCCCAGCATTTT.

The rearrangement links TRBV6-5 to TRBJ1-1, with D maybe TRBD1 (6 bases). The length of the CDR3 is 12 residues. With 9 bases removed from V and 5 bases from J, the gap between germline ends came to 13 bases. Germline CDR1 reads MNHEY; CDR2 reads SVGAGI. CDR3 coding DNA: TGTGCCAGTTGTGGGGGGCGAACTGAAGCTTTCTTT. This codes for CASCGGRTEAFF.

The chain recombines TRBV11-2 with TRBJ2-3, with D unclear. The V gene lost 1 base and the J gene lost 2 bases, with 4 bases spanning the gap. Germline V gene sequence: CDR1 SGHAT, CDR2 FQNNGV. The CDR3 length is 13 residues. The CDR3, as DNA: TGTGCCAGCAGCTTAGTTGTCACAGATACGCAGTATTTT. Protein product: CASSLVVTDTQYF.

The chain joins TRBV2 to TRBJ2-7; 7 bases map to TRBD1. Germline trimming cut 6 bases from V and 7 bases from J; bases unmatched to any gene: 6. Looked up from germline, CDR1 is SNHLY and CDR2 is FYNNEI. CDR3 length equals 12 residues. CDR3 residues: CASRGDRAEQYF. As DNA, the CDR3 is TGTGCCAGCAGGGGCGACAGGGCGGAGCAGTACTTC.

The chain has TRBV5-1 and TRBJ2-5, with D perhaps assigned TRBD1 or TRBD2 (5 bases each). V lost 4 bases to trimming and J lost 4 bases, with 17 bases between them. This CDR3 has 15 amino acids. From germline, CDR1 is SGHRS and CDR2 YFSETQ. This CDR3 is CASSNGDGSGETQYF. The CDR3 DNA reads TGCGCCAGCAGCAACGGGGACGGGTCGGGAGAGACCCAGTACTTC.

The chain is built from TRBV27 and TRBJ2-3; D possibly corresponds to TRBD2 (5 bases). The CDR3 spans 16 residues. The germline V gene encodes CDR1 MNHEY and CDR2 SMNVEV (reference sequence). V lost 7 bases to trimming and J lost 1 base, with 18 bases between them. In DNA form, the CDR3 reads TGTGCCAGCACCCACATCTGGGGAGAAGGCACAGATACGCAGTATTTT. Its translation is CASTHIWGEGTDTQYF.

A few counts support this clone. V usage is TRBV10-2 and J usage is TRBJ2-7; tentative D call: TRBD1 (5 bases). This CDR3 region has 13 residues. CDR1 WSHSY and CDR2 SAAADI come from the germline V gene. V was cut by 2 bases and J by 6 bases, with 11 bases left in between. CDR3 sequence (DNA): TGCGCCAGCAGTGAGGCCAGGGTGTTCGAGCAGTACTTC. The encoded protein is CASSEARVFEQYF.

V and J are TRBV2 and TRBJ2-7, with TRBD1 identical over 10 bases. The germline V gene encodes CDR1 SNHLY and CDR2 FYNNEI. The CDR3 loop spans 15 amino acids. J lost 0 bases, V lost 8 bases, and 7 bases had no gene match. The CDR3 is CASLTRDRGSYEQYF. The CDR3 DNA sequence: TGTGCCAGCTTGACCCGGGACAGGGGCTCCTACGAGCAGTACTTC.

The rearrangement uses TRBV7-3 and TRBJ2-3; 9 nucleotides align to TRBD2. Losses at the gene ends were 8 bases for V and 4 bases for J; bases not matched to a gene: 7. Germline loops: CDR1 SGHTA, CDR2 FQGTGA. This CDR3 contains 14 residues. CDR3 sequence (DNA): TGTGCCAGCCAAAGCGGGGGGCCAGCAGATACGCAGTATTTT. Its translation: CASQSGGPADTQYF.

The rearrangement uses TRBV29-1 and TRBJ2-2, with 9 bases lining up with TRBD1. CDR3 length: 14 residues. V lost 5 bases to trimming and J lost 1 base; unmatched junction nucleotides: 2. Germline CDR1 SQVTM, CDR2 ANQGSEA. The CDR3 is CSVLGQGNTGELFF. The CDR3 coding sequence is TGCAGCGTTCTGGGACAGGGGAACACCGGGGAGCTGTTTTTT.

The chain links TRBV5-1 to TRBJ1-2; 9 bases match TRBD1. CDR1 is SGHRS, CDR2 YFSETQ, per germline. The V gene end was trimmed by 8 bases and the J gene end by 7 bases; junction bases not matched to a gene: 6. The CDR3 sequence is 12 residues long. In DNA, the CDR3 is TGCGCCAGGGACAGGGGTGTTACTGGCTACACCTTC. It is translated as CARDRGVTGYTF.

This chain uses TRBV4-3 with TRBJ1-6, with TRBD1 matching over 10 bases. The length of the CDR3 is 16 residues. Unmatched junction bases numbered 3, after V lost 0 bases and J lost 7 bases. CDR1 and CDR2 from the germline V gene are LGHNA and YSLEER. For the CDR3, the DNA is TGCGCCAGCAGCCAAGAGGGACAGGGGCCCAATTCACCCCTCCACTTT. Its protein is CASSQEGQGPNSPLHF.

The V call is TRBV19, the J call TRBJ1-2; D not resolved. The germline V and J ends were trimmed by 4 bases and 4 bases, with 10 bases remaining between them. Germline CDR1 LNHDA, CDR2 SQIVND (reference sequence). This CDR3 has 13 residues. The CDR3 loop is CASSRTVTYGYTF. Written as DNA, the CDR3 is TGTGCCAGTAGTAGGACGGTCACCTATGGCTACACCTTC.

The V call is TRBV29-1, the J call TRBJ1-1, with 7 bases identical to TRBD1. CDR1 and CDR2 (germline): SQVTM, ANQGSEA. The CDR3 sequence is 14 residues long. V lost 7 bases, J lost 0 bases, and 8 bases stayed unmatched. The CDR3 DNA is TGCAGCGCCGCCGGACAGGCTATGAACACTGAAGCTTTCTTT. Its protein is CSAAGQAMNTEAFF.

This sequence joins TRBV29-1 and TRBJ1-2; possible D gene TRBD1, 6 bases. The CDR3 totals 14 residues. V shed 0 bases and J shed 3 bases, with 11 bases lying between them. CDR1 and CDR2 from the germline V gene are SQVTM and ANQGSEA. The CDR3 is CSVEDRTDYYGYTF. Here the CDR3 DNA reads TGCAGCGTTGAAGATCGGACAGACTACTATGGCTACACCTTC.

As concerns this clone: Other DNA sequences within the sample encode an identical CDR3. The chain is built from TRBV27 and TRBJ1-5; D remains ambiguous. Germline V CDR1 and CDR2: MNHEY, SMNVEV (reference sequence). Trimming took off 2 bases at V and 6 bases at J, with 11 bases between the two ends. This CDR3 has 14 residues. CDR3 in DNA: TGTGCCAGCAGTTTACGAGGGTTTGGTCAGCCCCAGCATTTT. The encoded protein is CASSLRGFGQPQHF.